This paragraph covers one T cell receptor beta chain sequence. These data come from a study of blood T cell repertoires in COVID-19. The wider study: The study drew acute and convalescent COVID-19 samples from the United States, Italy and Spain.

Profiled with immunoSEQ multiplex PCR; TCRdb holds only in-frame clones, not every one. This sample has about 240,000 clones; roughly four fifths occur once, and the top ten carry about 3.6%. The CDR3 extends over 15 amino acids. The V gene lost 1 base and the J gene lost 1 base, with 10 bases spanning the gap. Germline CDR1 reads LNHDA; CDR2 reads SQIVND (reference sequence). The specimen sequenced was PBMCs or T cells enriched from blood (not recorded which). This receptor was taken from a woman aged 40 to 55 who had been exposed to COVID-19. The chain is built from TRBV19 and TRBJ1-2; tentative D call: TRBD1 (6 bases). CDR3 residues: CASSIGPGVNYGYTF. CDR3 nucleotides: TGTGCCAGTAGTATAGGCCCAGGGGTTAACTATGGCTACACCTTC.